This T cell receptor (beta chain) was identified during a study of cytomegalovirus exposure and HLA in healthy donors. Findings and limits, study-wide: The authors enumerated around 150 TCR beta chains as linked to cytomegalovirus.

The study ran its PCR with 60 Vbeta and 13 Jbeta primers. Generated by immunoSEQ multiplex PCR, the TCRdb table keeps only in-frame clones and is missing some. The table shows more than 150,000 clones, with about 90% occurring only once. The germline gives CDR1 SEHNR, CDR2 FQNEAQ (reference sequence). Germline trimming cut 1 base from V and 8 bases from J; bases unmatched to any gene: 4. The CDR3 extends over 13 amino acids. Worth noting for this clone: Its antigen is currently unknown.

The V gene is TRBV7-9, the J gene TRBJ1-1; 7 bases match TRBD1. The specimen was PBMCs. The source of this sequence is a girl under three years old in good health and CMV-seronegative. The CDR3 DNA follows: TGTGCCAGCAGCTTAGGACAGGGAGACGAAGCTTTCTTT. Translated: CASSLGQGDEAFF.